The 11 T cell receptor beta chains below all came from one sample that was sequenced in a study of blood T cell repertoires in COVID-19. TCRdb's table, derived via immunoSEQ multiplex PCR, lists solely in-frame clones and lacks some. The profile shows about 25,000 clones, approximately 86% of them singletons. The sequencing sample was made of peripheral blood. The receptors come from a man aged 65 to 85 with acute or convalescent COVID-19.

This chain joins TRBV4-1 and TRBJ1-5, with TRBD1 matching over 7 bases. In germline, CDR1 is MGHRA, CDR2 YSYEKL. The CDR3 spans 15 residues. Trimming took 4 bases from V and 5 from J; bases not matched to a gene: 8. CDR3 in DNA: TGCGCCAGCAGCCTAGGACAGGCAAGGGATCAGCCCCAGCATTTT. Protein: CASSLGQARDQPQHF.

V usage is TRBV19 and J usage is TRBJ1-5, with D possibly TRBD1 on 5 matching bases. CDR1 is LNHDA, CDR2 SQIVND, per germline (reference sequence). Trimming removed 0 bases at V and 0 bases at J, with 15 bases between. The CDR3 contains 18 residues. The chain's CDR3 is CASSIDDSTKYSNQPQHF. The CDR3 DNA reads TGTGCCAGTAGTATAGACGACAGCACAAAATATAGCAATCAGCCCCAGCATTTT.

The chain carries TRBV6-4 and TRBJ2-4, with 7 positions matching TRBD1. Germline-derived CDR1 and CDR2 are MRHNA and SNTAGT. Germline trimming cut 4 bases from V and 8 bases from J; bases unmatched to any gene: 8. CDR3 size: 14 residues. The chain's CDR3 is CASSARGRGDIQYF. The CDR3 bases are TGTGCCAGCAGTGCGAGGGGGCGTGGGGACATTCAGTACTTC.

In DNA form, the CDR3 reads TGTGCCAGCAGTTACGGGCCAGGGGGCGCCTACAATGAGCAGTTCTTC. Amino acid sequence: CASSYGPGGAYNEQFF. V is TRBV6-2 or TRBV6-3 and J is TRBJ2-1; 8 positions agree with TRBD1. The CDR3 totals 16 residues. After removal of 2 bases from V and 2 bases from J, the junction contained 5 bases not matched to a gene. Germline assignment: CDR1 MNHEY and CDR2 SVGEGT.

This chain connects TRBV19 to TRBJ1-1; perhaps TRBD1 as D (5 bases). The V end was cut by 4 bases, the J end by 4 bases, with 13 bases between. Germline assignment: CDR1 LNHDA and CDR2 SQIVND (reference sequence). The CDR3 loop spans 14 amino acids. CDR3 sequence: CASSRDSWGTEAFF. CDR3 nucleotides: TGTGCCAGTAGTAGGGACTCGTGGGGCACTGAAGCTTTCTTT.

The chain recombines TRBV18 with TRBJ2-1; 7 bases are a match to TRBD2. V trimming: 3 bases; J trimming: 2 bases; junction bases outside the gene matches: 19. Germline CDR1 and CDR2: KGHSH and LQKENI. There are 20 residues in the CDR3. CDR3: CASSPLIRGLSGAAYNEQFF. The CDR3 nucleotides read TGTGCCAGCTCACCGCTTATCCGGGGGTTGAGCGGGGCGGCCTACAATGAGCAGTTCTTC.

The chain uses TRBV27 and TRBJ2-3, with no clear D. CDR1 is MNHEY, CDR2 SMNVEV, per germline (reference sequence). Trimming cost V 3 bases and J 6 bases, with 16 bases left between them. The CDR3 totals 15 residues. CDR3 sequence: CASSFVRNRGDTQYF. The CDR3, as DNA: TGTGCCAGCAGTTTCGTCAGGAACCGTGGGGATACGCAGTATTTT.

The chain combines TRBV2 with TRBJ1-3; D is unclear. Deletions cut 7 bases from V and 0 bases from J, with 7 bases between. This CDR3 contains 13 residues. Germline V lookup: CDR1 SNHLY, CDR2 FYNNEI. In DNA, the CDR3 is TGTGCCAGCACGAGAGACTCTGGAAACACCATATATTTT. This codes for CASTRDSGNTIYF.

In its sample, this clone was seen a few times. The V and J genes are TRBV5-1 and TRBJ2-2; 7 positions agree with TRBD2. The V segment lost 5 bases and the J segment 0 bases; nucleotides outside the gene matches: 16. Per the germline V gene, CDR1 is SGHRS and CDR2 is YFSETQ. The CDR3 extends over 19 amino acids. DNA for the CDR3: TGCGCCAGCAGACACAGTGGGCGCCCTAGCGGACCGAACACCGGGGAGCTGTTTTTT. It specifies CASRHSGRPSGPNTGELFF.

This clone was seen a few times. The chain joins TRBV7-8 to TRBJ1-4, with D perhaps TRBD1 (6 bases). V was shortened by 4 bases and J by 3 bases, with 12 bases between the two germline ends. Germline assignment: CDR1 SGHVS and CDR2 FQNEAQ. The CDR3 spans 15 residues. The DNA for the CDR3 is TGTGCCAGCAGCTACACCAGGGGAGCTAATGAAAAACTGTTTTTT. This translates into CASSYTRGANEKLFF.

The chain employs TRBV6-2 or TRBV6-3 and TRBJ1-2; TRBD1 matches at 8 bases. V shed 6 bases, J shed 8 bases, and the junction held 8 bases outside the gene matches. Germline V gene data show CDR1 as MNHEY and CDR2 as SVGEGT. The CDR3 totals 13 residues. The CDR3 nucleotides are TGTGCCAGCAGCGACAGGGGAGGGGAAGGCTACACCTTC. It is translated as CASSDRGGEGYTF.